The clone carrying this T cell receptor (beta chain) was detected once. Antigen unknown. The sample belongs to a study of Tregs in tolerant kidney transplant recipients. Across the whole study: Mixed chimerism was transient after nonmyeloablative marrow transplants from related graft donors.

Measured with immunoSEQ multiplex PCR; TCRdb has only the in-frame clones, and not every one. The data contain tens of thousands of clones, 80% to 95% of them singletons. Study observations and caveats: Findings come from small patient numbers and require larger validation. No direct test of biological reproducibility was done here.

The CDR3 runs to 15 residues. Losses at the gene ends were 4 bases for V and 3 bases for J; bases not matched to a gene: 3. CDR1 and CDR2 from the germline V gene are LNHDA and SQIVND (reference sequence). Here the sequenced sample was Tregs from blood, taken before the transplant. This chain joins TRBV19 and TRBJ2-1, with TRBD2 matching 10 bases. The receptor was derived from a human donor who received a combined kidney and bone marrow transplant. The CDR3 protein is CASSKGTSDYNEQFF. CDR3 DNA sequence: TGTGCCAGTAGTAAGGGGACTAGCGACTACAATGAGCAGTTCTTC.